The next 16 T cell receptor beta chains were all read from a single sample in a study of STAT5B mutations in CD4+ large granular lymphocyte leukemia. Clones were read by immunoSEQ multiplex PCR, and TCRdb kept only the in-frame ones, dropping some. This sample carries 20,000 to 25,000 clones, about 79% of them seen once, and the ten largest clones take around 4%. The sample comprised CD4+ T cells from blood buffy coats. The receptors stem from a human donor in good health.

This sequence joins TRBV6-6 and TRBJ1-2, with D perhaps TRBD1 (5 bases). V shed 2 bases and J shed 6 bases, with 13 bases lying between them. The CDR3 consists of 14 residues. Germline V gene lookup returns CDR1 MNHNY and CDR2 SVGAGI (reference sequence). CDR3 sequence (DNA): TGTGCCAGCAGTTACCCCGGGGTGGGGGATGGCTACACCTTC. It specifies CASSYPGVGDGYTF.

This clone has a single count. CDR3 residues: CASSYSPGQGKYF. CDR3 DNA sequence: TGTGCCAGCAGTTACTCGCCGGGCCAAGGAAAGTATTTT. The chain is built from TRBV6-5 and TRBJ2-3; D is undetermined. Germline V CDR1 and CDR2: MNHEY, SVGAGI. This CDR3 comprises 13 residues. The ends were cut back, 0 bases at V and 13 bases at J, with 14 bases in the middle.

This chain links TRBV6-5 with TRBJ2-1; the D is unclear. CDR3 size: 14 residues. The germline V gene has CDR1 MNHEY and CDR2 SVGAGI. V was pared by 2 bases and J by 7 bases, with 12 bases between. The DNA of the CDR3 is TGTGCCAGCAGTTACGCTAGTTTTGTAAATGAGCAGTTCTTC. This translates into CASSYASFVNEQFF.

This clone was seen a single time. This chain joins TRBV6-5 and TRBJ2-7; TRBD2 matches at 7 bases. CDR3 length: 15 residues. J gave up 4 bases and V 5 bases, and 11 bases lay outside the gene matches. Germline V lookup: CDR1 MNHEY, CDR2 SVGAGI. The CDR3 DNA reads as TGTGCCAGCAGTCCCTCGGGGGGAGTAAGGTACGAGCAGTACTTC. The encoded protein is CASSPSGGVRYEQYF.

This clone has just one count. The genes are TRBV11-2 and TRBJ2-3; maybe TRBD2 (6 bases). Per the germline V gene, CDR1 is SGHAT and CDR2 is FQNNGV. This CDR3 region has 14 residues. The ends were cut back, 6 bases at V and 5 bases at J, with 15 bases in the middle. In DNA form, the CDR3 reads TGTGCCAGCAGTTTCTGGGGGAGGAGAGATACGCAGTATTTT. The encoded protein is CASSFWGRRDTQYF.

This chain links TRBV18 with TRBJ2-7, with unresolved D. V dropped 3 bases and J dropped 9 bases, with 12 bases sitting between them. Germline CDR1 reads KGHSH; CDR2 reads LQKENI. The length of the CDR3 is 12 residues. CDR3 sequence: CASSPVGIGQYF. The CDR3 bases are TGTGCCAGCTCACCCGTAGGGATCGGGCAGTACTTC.

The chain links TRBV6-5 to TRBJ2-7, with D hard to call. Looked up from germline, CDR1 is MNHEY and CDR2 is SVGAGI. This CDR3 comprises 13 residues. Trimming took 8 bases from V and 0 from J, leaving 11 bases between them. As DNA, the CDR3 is TGTGCCAGCGGCTTGGAGAGCTCCTACGAGCAGTACTTC. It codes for CASGLESSYEQYF.

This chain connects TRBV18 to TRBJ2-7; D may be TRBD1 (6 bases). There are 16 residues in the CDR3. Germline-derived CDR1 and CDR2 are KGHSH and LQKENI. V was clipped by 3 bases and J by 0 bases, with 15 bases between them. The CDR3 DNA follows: TGTGCCAGCTCACCGACCGGGACACCCTACTCCTACGAGCAGTACTTC. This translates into CASSPTGTPYSYEQYF.

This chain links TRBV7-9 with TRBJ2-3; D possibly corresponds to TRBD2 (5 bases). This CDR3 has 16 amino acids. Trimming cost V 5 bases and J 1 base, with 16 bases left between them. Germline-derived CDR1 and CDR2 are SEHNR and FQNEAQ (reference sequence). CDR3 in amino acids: CASSNWRVLGTDTQYF. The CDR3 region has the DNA TGTGCCAGCAGCAACTGGCGGGTACTGGGCACAGATACGCAGTATTTT.

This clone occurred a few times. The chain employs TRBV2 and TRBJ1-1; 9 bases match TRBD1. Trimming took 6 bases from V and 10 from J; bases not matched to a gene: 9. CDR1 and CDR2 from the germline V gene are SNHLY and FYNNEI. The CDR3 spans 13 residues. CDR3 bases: TGTGCCAGCAGCCTTGGACAGGGGCTGATAGCTTTCTTT. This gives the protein CASSLGQGLIAFF.

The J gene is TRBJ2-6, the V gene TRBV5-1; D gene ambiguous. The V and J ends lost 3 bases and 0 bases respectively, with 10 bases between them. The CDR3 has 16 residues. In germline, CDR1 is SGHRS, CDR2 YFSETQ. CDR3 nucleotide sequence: TGCGCCAGCAGCTACGGCCGCCTCTCTGGGGCCAACGTCCTGACTTTC. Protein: CASSYGRLSGANVLTF.

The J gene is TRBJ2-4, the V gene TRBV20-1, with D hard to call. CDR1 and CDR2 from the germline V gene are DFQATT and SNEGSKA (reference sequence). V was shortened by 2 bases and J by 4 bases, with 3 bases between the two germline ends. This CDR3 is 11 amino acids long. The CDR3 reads CSARTKNIQYF. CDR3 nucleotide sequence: TGCAGTGCTAGAACGAAAAACATTCAGTACTTC.

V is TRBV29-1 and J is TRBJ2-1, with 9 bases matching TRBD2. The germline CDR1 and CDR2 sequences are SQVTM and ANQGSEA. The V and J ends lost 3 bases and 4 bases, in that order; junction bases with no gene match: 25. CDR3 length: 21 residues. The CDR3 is CSVEGAAGTSTGFGPYNEQFF. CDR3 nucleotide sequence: TGCAGCGTTGAGGGAGCTGCCGGGACTAGCACAGGCTTTGGCCCGTACAATGAGCAGTTCTTC.

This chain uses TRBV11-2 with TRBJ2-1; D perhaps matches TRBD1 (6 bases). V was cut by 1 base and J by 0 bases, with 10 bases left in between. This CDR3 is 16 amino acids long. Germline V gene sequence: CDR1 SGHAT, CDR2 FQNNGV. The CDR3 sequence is CASSLGGHSSYNEQFF. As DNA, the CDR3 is TGTGCCAGCAGCTTAGGGGGGCATAGCTCCTACAATGAGCAGTTCTTC.

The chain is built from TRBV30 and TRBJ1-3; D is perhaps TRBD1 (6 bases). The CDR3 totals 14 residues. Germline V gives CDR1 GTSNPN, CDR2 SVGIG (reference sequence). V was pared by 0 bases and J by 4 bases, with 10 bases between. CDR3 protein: CAWSVGTLGNTIYF. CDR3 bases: TGTGCCTGGAGTGTCGGGACACTAGGAAACACCATATATTTT.

The CDR3, as DNA: TGTGCCAGCAACAATTGGGGACTAGCGGCTCCCTACGAGCAGTACTTC. Its protein product is CASNNWGLAAPYEQYF. V and J are TRBV5-6 and TRBJ2-7; TRBD2 aligns across 11 bases. The germline CDR1 and CDR2 sequences are SGHDT and YYEEEE. V shed 6 bases, J shed 2 bases, and the junction held 10 bases outside the gene matches. The CDR3 contains 16 residues.